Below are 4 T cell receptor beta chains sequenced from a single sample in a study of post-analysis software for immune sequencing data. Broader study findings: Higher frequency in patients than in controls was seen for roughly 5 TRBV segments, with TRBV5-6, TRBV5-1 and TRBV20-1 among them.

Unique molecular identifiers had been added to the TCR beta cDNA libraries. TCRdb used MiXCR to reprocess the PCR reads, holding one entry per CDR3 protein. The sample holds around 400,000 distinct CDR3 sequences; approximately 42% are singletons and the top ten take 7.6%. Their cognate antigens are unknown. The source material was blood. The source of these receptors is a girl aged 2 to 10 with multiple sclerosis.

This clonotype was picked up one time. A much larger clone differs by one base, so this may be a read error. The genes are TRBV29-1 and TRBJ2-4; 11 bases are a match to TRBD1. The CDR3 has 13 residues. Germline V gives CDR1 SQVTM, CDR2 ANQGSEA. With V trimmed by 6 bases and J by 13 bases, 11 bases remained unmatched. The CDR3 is CSVLGQGAREQYF. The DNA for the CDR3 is TGCAGCGTCTTAGGACAGGGGGCTAGGGAGCAGTACTTC.

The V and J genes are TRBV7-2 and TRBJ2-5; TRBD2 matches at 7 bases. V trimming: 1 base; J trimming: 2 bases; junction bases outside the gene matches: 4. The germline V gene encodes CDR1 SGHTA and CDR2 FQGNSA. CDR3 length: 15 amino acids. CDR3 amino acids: CASSLVLALQETQYF. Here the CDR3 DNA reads TGTGCCAGCAGCTTAGTACTAGCGTTACAAGAGACCCAGTACTTC.

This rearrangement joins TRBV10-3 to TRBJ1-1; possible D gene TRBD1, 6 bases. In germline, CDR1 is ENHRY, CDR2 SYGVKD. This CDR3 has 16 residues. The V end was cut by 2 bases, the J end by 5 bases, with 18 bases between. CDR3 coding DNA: TGTGCCATCAGTGAGAAATTGGGGAGGAGGGGGACTGAAGCTTTCTTT. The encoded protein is CAISEKLGRRGTEAFF.

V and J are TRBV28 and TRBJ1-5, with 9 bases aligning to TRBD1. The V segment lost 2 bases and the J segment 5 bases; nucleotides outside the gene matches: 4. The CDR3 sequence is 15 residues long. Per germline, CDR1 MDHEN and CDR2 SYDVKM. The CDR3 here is CASSLPGQGHQPQHF. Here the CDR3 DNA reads TGTGCCAGCAGTTTACCGGGACAGGGTCATCAGCCCCAGCATTTT.